The present T cell receptor (beta chain) was sequenced within a study of breast tumors, draining lymph nodes, adjacent tissues. Overall study findings and caveats: Findings are consistent with lymph node origin and intratumoral expansion of most tumor T cells. Data only fit, rather than demonstrated, lymph node origin of most tumor T cells. Compared with lymph nodes, tumors were less diverse; compared with nontumor tissue, more. Luminal-like breast cancer showed significantly greater tumor-nontumor repertoire similarity than basal-like breast cancer did.

Samples came from axillary lymph nodes draining the breast cancer. Germline CDR1 reads SQVTM; CDR2 reads ANQGSEA. The CDR3 is 10 residues long. V dropped 4 bases and J dropped 14 bases, with 12 bases sitting between them. As to this clonotype: Its antigen is as yet unknown.

Each CDR3 protein is one row after TCRdb ran MiXCR on the multiplex PCR reads. This sample carries over 200,000 distinct CDR3 sequences, less than 40% of them seen once, and the ten largest clones take approximately 3.6%. This sequence joins TRBV29-1 and TRBJ2-1; tentatively, D is TRBD1 (5 bases). The sequence was obtained from a female donor with breast cancer. Some clones in this sample may be carry-over from other donors' samples. Sample: axillary lymph node tissue. The CDR3 DNA reads as TGCAGCGTTGTCGGTCAGGGAAAGTTCTTC. It translates to CSVVGQGKFF.